This T cell receptor beta chain appears in the sequencing data of a study of T-cell reconstitution after alpha-beta-depleted transplantation in children. Study-wide points: At one year after transplant, newly produced T cells mostly accounted for T-cell counts and diversity. In patients about two months after transplant, alpha-beta T cells reportedly arose from several hundred expanded graft clones. The high TCRbeta diversity at day 60 in some patients came from surviving recipient T cells and thymic progenitors.

On this clonotype: Its specificity is unknown.

CDR3 length equals 17 residues. CDR1 is LGHDT, CDR2 YNNKEL, per germline (reference sequence). With 1 base clipped from V and 6 bases from J, the junction kept 10 bases outside the gene matches. Preparation of the TCRbeta library was carried out with unique molecular identifiers. Each CDR3 protein gets one entry after TCRdb re-called the PCR reads with MiXCR. The table has about 58,000 distinct CDR3 sequences, approximately 46% seen once; the top ten hold about 98%. The J gene is TRBJ2-7, the V gene TRBV3-1; TRBD2 matches at 12 bases. The input for sequencing was PBMCs, mostly from graft donor cells, taken 360 days after TCRalphabeta/CD19-depleted stem cell transplant. The sequence was obtained from a male patient between 5 and 17 years old who had a stem cell transplant for acute lymphoblastic leukemia, so the T cells may come from the graft donor. CDR3 DNA sequence: TGTGCCAGCAGCCAAGGTACTAGCGGGAGGCCCCCGTTCGAGCAGTACTTC. This encodes CASSQGTSGRPPFEQYF.